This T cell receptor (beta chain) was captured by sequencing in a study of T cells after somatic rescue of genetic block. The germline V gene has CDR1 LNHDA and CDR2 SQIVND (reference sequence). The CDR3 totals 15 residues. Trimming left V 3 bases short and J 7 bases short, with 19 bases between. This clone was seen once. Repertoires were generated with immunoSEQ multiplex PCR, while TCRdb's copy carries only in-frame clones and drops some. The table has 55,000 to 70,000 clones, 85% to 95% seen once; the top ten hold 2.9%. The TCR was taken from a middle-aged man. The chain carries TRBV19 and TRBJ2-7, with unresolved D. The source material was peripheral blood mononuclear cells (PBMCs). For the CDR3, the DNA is TGTGCCAGTAGTATCGCCGTCGGCCAAACAGCGGAGCAGTACTTC. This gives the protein CASSIAVGQTAEQYF.